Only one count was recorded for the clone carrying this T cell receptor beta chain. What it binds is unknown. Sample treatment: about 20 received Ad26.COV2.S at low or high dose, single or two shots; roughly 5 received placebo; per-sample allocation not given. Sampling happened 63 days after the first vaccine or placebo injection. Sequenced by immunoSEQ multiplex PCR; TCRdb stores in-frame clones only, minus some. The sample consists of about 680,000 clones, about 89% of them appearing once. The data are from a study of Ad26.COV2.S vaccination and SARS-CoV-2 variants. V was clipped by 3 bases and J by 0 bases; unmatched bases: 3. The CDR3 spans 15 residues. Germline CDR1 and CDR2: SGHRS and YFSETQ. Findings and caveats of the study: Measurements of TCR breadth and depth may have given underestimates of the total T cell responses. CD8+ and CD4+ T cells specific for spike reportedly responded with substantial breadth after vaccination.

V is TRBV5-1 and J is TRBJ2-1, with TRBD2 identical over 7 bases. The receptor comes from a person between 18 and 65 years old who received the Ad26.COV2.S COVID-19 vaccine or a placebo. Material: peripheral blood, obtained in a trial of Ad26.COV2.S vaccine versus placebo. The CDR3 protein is CASSWSGISYNEQFF. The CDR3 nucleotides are TGCGCCAGCAGCTGGAGCGGGATCTCCTACAATGAGCAGTTCTTC. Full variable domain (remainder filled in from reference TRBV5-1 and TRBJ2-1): KAGVTQTPRYLIKTRGQQVTLSCSPISGHRSVSWYQQTPGQGLQFLFEYFSETQRNKGNFPGRFSGRQFSNSRSEMNVSTLELGDSALYLCASSWSGISYNEQFFGPGTRLTVL.